Shown below are 14 T cell receptor beta chains from a single sample sequenced in a study of T cell responses to AZD1222 COVID-19 vaccine (dated by TCRdb to the early 2020s). Libraries came from the immunoSEQ multiplex PCR assay. This immuneACCESS table, as held by TCRdb, lists in-frame sequences with V and J called but not all clones. Of the missing ones, under half trace to an unresolved V gene in checked studies; the others have no known cause. For this sample the table gives 70,000 to 95,000 clones, of which around 83% were detected only once. The ten biggest clones cover 4.5% to 7% of the sample. The time point label on this specimen signifies: about 28 days (+/-7) after the second vaccine dose. Here the sequenced sample was peripheral blood, taken 28 days after the second AZD1222 dose. All receptors derive from an adult who received the AZD1222 COVID-19 vaccine.

This rearrangement joins TRBV18 to TRBJ2-6; 8 positions agree with TRBD1. The CDR3 loop spans 18 amino acids. Per germline, CDR1 KGHSH and CDR2 LQKENI. Losses at the gene ends were 3 bases for V and 1 base for J; bases not matched to a gene: 8. CDR3 coding DNA: TGTGCCAGCTCACCTACAGGGGGATCATGGTCTGGGGCCAACGTCCTGACTTTC. Encoded protein: CASSPTGGSWSGANVLTF.

The chain recombines TRBV6-5 with TRBJ2-5, with D perhaps matching TRBD1 (7 bases). Germline V gives CDR1 MNHEY, CDR2 SVGAGI. Between the trimmed V and J ends, which lost 7 bases and 5 bases, there was a span of 20 bases. The CDR3 loop spans 15 amino acids. In nucleotides, the CDR3 is TGTGCCAGCACCTCAAACAGGGGAGGAGGGGAGACCCAGTACTTC. This gives the protein CASTSNRGGGETQYF.

This clone was recorded a few times. J is TRBJ2-5 and V is TRBV3-1 (or the pseudogene TRBV3-2), with TRBD1 matching over 12 bases. V lost 5 bases to trimming and J lost 5 bases; unmatched junction nucleotides: 3. CDR1 LGHDT and CDR2 YNNKEL come from the germline V gene (reference sequence). This CDR3 contains 14 residues. Here the CDR3 reads CASSGTGGRETQYF. DNA of the CDR3: TGTGCCAGCAGCGGGACAGGGGGCCGCGAGACCCAGTACTTC.

This chain uses TRBV3-1 (or the pseudogene TRBV3-2) with TRBJ2-1, with unresolved D. The germline V and J ends were trimmed by 0 bases and 6 bases, with 12 bases remaining between them. Germline V gives CDR1 LGHDT, CDR2 YNNKEL (reference sequence). This CDR3 comprises 15 residues. The CDR3, as DNA: TGTGCCAGCAGCCAAGATAGCCTGCCCAGCAATGAGCAGTTCTTC. Encoded protein: CASSQDSLPSNEQFF.

The V and J genes are TRBV29-1 and TRBJ1-1; 10 bases match TRBD1. The CDR3 runs to 14 residues. The V gene end was trimmed by 5 bases and the J gene end by 8 bases; junction bases not matched to a gene: 11. Germline CDR1 and CDR2: SQVTM and ANQGSEA. In nucleotides, the CDR3 is TGCAGCGTTCTCGGTGAGACAGGGGGCCCCGAAGCTTTCTTT. Its protein product is CSVLGETGGPEAFF. The full variable domain, in which reference TRBV29-1 and TRBJ1-1 provide the parts outside the CDR3, is SAVISQKPSRDICQRGTSLTIQCQVDSQVTMMFWYRQQPGQSLTLIATANQGSEATYESGFVIDKFPISRPNLTFSTLTVSNMSPEDSSIYLCSVLGETGGPEAFFGQGTRLTVV.

The sample holds a few counts of this clone. The chain links TRBV30 to TRBJ2-7; 10 bases are a match to TRBD1. From germline, CDR1 is GTSNPN and CDR2 SVGIG (reference sequence). Trimming at V came to 1 base and at J to 3 bases, leaving 3 bases not matched to a gene. CDR3 length equals 14 residues. The CDR3 sequence is CAWSGRTGGYEQYF. CDR3 bases: TGTGCCTGGAGTGGCCGGACAGGGGGCTACGAGCAGTACTTC.

The V and J genes are TRBV7-9 and TRBJ1-6; TRBD1 is a possible D gene (5 bases). The CDR3 extends over 12 amino acids. Germline-derived CDR1 and CDR2 are SEHNR and FQNEAQ (reference sequence). Trimming shortened V by 5 bases and J by 14 bases, and 13 bases separated the two germline ends. The CDR3 spells CASSPQGGALHF. The CDR3 DNA is TGTGCCAGCAGCCCCCAGGGAGGGGCCCTCCACTTT.

The rearrangement links TRBV5-6 to TRBJ1-2, with D possibly matching TRBD1 (5 bases). With 2 bases removed from V and 2 bases from J, the gap between germline ends came to 7 bases. Germline V gives CDR1 SGHDT, CDR2 YYEEEE. The CDR3 has 13 amino acids. For the CDR3, the DNA is TGTGCCAGCAGCTTCCCAGGGAACTATGGCTACACCTTC. Residues: CASSFPGNYGYTF.

This sequence joins TRBV2 and TRBJ1-1; D may be TRBD1 (5 bases). Trimming removed 4 bases from V and 0 bases from J, with 15 bases in between. This CDR3 region has 16 residues. Germline V gene lookup returns CDR1 SNHLY and CDR2 FYNNEI. The CDR3 DNA follows: TGTGCCAGCAGTGGCCAGGGTCCAGGGATGAACACTGAAGCTTTCTTT. It translates to CASSGQGPGMNTEAFF.

The chain links TRBV4-1 to TRBJ2-1; no firm D call. Germline assignment: CDR1 MGHRA and CDR2 YSYEKL. Between the trimmed V and J ends, which lost 3 bases and 9 bases, there was a span of 12 bases. This CDR3 region has 13 residues. CDR3 coding DNA: TGCGCCAGCAGCCAGAGGTATACGGGTGAGCAGTTCTTC. It codes for CASSQRYTGEQFF.

V gene TRBV7-2 combines with J gene TRBJ1-4; D not certain. CDR3 size: 14 residues. Germline values: CDR1 SGHTA, CDR2 FQGNSA. Trimming shortened V by 4 bases and J by 3 bases, and 9 bases separated the two germline ends. The CDR3 DNA sequence: TGTGCCAGCAGCTCCGGACGGTCTAATGAAAAACTGTTTTTT. It translates to CASSSGRSNEKLFF.

The chain joins TRBV4-2 to TRBJ2-7; 8 bases match TRBD1. Unmatched junction bases numbered 20, after V lost 1 base and J lost 0 bases. The CDR3 is 21 amino acids. Germline-derived CDR1 and CDR2 are LGHNA and YNFKEQ. CDR3 bases: TGTGCCAGCAGCCAAGTTAGGATGGTAGCAGGGGGCCGAAGGGGCTCCTACGAGCAGTACTTC. This sequence encodes CASSQVRMVAGGRRGSYEQYF.

V gene TRBV29-1 combines with J gene TRBJ2-3; D is possibly TRBD2 (6 bases). This CDR3 is 12 amino acids long. The germline V gene encodes CDR1 SQVTM and CDR2 ANQGSEA. V was trimmed by 6 bases and J by 2 bases, leaving 9 bases between them. CDR3 sequence: CSVREYTDTQYF. The CDR3 DNA reads as TGCAGCGTCCGGGAGTACACAGATACGCAGTATTTT.

J is TRBJ2-2 and V is TRBV5-1; possible D gene TRBD1, 6 bases. V gave up 4 bases and J gave up 3 bases, with 16 bases separating them. Germline V lookup: CDR1 SGHRS, CDR2 YFSETQ. The CDR3 is made up of 16 amino acids. CDR3 bases: TGCGCCAGCAGCATCACCTCTGGACAGTACACCGGGGAGCTGTTTTTT. It yields the protein CASSITSGQYTGELFF.